Listed here are 21 T cell receptor beta chains from one sample, sequenced in a study of T cell repertoires in aging, cancer and after chemotherapy. TRB rearrangements spanning V, D and J were amplified using mixed TRB-A/B primers. TCRdb used MiXCR to reprocess the multiplex PCR reads, holding one entry per CDR3 protein. The sample lists about 10,000 distinct CDR3 sequences, roughly a quarter occurring once. Peripheral blood genomic DNA, not sorted cells or RNA, was the template. Material for sequencing was blood. The origin of the receptors is a human donor in good health.

J is TRBJ2-7 and V is TRBV4-3; unclear D gene. Trimming cost V 0 bases and J 0 bases, with 6 bases left between them. The CDR3 extends over 14 amino acids. The germline V gene has CDR1 LGHNA and CDR2 YSLEER. Here the CDR3 DNA reads TGCGCCAGCAGCCAAGAATATAACTCCTACGAGCAGTACTTC. It codes for CASSQEYNSYEQYF.

Turning to this clonotype: This clone may be a read error of a much larger clone one base away. The chain combines TRBV6-1 with TRBJ1-6; D gene uncertain. V was clipped by 7 bases and J by 10 bases, with 23 bases between them. The germline V gene has CDR1 MNHNS and CDR2 SASEGT. The CDR3 is 16 amino acids. CDR3 in DNA: TGTGCCAGCACCGATGGAAGGCGGTTAACGAACTCACCCCTCCACTTT. Amino acid sequence: CASTDGRRLTNSPLHF.

This clonotype counts as medium-sized. CDR3 coding DNA: TGTGCCACCAAGGGACAGGGAGAATACGAGCAGTACTTC. This gives the protein CATKGQGEYEQYF. V is TRBV15 and J is TRBJ2-7; 9 positions match TRBD1. V dropped 7 bases and J dropped 4; count of bases not matched to a gene: 5. Germline lookup yields CDR1 LNHNV and CDR2 YYDKDF (reference sequence). The CDR3 sequence is 13 residues long.

This clonotype was counted only a few times. The rearrangement links TRBV12-3 or TRBV12-4 to TRBJ2-5; 11 positions match TRBD2. The CDR3 sequence is 14 residues long. Trimming took 5 bases from V and 6 from J; bases not matched to a gene: 5. The CDR3 is CASSQTSGGKTQYF. CDR3 nucleotides: TGTGCCAGCAGTCAAACTAGCGGGGGAAAGACCCAGTACTTC.

This sequence joins TRBV4-2 and TRBJ2-3, with D possibly TRBD2 on 7 matching bases. V was shortened by 11 bases and J by 0 bases, with 12 bases between the two germline ends. The CDR3 is made up of 13 amino acids. Germline CDR1 and CDR2: LGHNA and YNFKEQ. The CDR3 DNA sequence: TGTGCCTCGAGGGGGGGGAGCACAGATACGCAGTATTTT. Residues: CASRGGSTDTQYF.

Concerning this clonotype itself: A much larger clone differs by one base, so this may be a read error. This sequence joins TRBV7-6 and TRBJ2-1; TRBD1 matches at 8 bases. The CDR3 runs 15 residues. Per germline, CDR1 SGHVS and CDR2 FNYEAQ. Unmatched junction bases numbered 7, after V lost 5 bases and J lost 4 bases. This chain's CDR3 is CASSPDRVSYNEQFF. DNA for the CDR3: TGTGCCAGCAGCCCGGACAGGGTATCATACAATGAGCAGTTCTTC.

By sample share, this clonotype is medium-sized. The chain combines TRBV7-9 with TRBJ1-2; D is unclear. The V gene's germline CDR1 is SEHNR and CDR2 FQNEAQ (reference sequence). This CDR3 has 12 residues. V lost 2 bases and J lost 8, with 9 bases in between. This chain's CDR3 is CASSLSPIGYTF. The CDR3 coding sequence is TGTGCCAGCAGCTTAAGCCCAATAGGCTACACCTTC. Using reference TRBV7-9 and TRBJ1-2 for the parts outside the CDR3, the full variable domain is DTGVSQNPRHKITKRGQNVTFRCDPISEHNRLYWYRQTLGQGPEFLTYFQNEAQLEKSRLLSDRFSAERPKGSFSTLEIQRTEQGDSAMYLCASSLSPIGYTFGSGTRLTVV.

By share of the sample, this clonotype is medium-sized. This chain joins TRBV20-1 and TRBJ2-1, with TRBD1 identical over 7 bases. The CDR3 contains 12 residues. J gave up 5 bases and V 4 bases, and 2 bases lay outside the gene matches. Germline lookup yields CDR1 DFQATT and CDR2 SNEGSKA (reference sequence). CDR3 nucleotide sequence: TGCAGTGCTACCGACAGGGACAATGAGCAGTTCTTC. Encoded protein: CSATDRDNEQFF.

The V and J genes are TRBV5-1 and TRBJ1-1; D is unresolved. V gave up 3 bases and J gave up 6 bases, with 9 bases separating them. The CDR3 spans 12 residues. Germline V gene sequence: CDR1 SGHRS, CDR2 YFSETQ. The CDR3 loop reads CASSWGGSEAFF. Here the CDR3 DNA reads TGCGCCAGCAGCTGGGGAGGTTCTGAAGCTTTCTTT.

This chain uses TRBV5-6 with TRBJ1-4, with a weak D call TRBD1 (5 bases). This CDR3 region has 15 residues. V shed 2 bases and J shed 5 bases, with 13 bases lying between them. Germline V CDR1 and CDR2: SGHDT, YYEEEE. The CDR3 sequence: CASSLGAVPNEKLFF. CDR3 nucleotide sequence: TGTGCCAGCAGCTTAGGGGCCGTCCCAAATGAAAAACTGTTTTTT. Full variable domain (rest looked up from reference TRBV5-6 and TRBJ1-4): DAGVTQSPTHLIKTRGQQVTLRCSPKSGHDTVSWYQQALGQGPQFIFQYYEEEERQRGNFPDRFSGHQFPNYSSELNVNALLLGDSALYLCASSLGAVPNEKLFFGSGTQLSVL.

This clonotype ranks as medium-sized. The chain joins TRBV6-5 to TRBJ1-1; D is ambiguous. The CDR3 contains 14 residues. The V and J ends lost 0 bases and 3 bases respectively, with 8 bases between them. Germline assignment: CDR1 MNHEY and CDR2 SVGAGI. The CDR3 DNA reads as TGTGCCAGCAGTTACTCGAGAGAGGACACTGAAGCTTTCTTT. Amino acids: CASSYSREDTEAFF.

This clonotype has just a few counts. The V call is TRBV5-5, the J call TRBJ1-5; no reliable D call. This CDR3 spans 14 amino acids. Per germline, CDR1 SGHKS and CDR2 YYEKEE (reference sequence). The V gene lost 4 bases and the J gene lost 2 bases, with 10 bases spanning the gap. CDR3 bases: TGTGCCAGCAGCGAAAGCGGGGGCAATCAGCCCCAGCATTTT. This sequence encodes CASSESGGNQPQHF.

This clonotype was detected a few times. This chain joins TRBV11-1 and TRBJ1-1; the match to TRBD1 covers 8 bases. Germline lookup yields CDR1 SGHAT and CDR2 FQDESV (reference sequence). V was clipped by 5 bases and J by 4 bases; unmatched bases: 9. The CDR3 loop spans 15 amino acids. CDR3 sequence: CASSLLGQGVTEAFF. CDR3 nucleotide sequence: TGTGCCAGCAGCCTGCTTGGACAGGGAGTCACTGAAGCTTTCTTT. The variable domain in full, completed from reference TRBV11-1 and TRBJ1-1, reads EAEVAQSPRYKITEKSQAVAFWCDPISGHATLYWYRQILGQGPELLVQFQDESVVDDSQLPKDRFSAERLKGVDSTLKIQPAELGDSAMYLCASSLLGQGVTEAFFGQGTRLTVV.

By frequency in the sample, this clonotype is medium-sized. The genes are TRBV6-6 and TRBJ1-2; TRBD1 agrees at 8 bases. The CDR3 loop spans 13 amino acids. Germline V CDR1 and CDR2: MNHNY, SVGAGI (reference sequence). J gave up 4 bases and V 6 bases, and 4 bases lay outside the gene matches. For the CDR3, the DNA is TGTGCCAGCAGCATGGGACAGGTCTATGGCTACACCTTC. Amino acids: CASSMGQVYGYTF.

CDR3 region: CASSEPGGYEKLFF. CDR3 DNA: TGTGCCAGCTCGGAACCAGGGGGTTATGAAAAACTGTTTTTT. The genes are TRBV18 and TRBJ1-4; 7 bases align to TRBD1. With V trimmed by 6 bases and J by 6 bases, 7 bases remained unmatched. CDR1 is KGHSH and CDR2 is LQKENI in the germline V gene. This CDR3 has 14 amino acids.

This rearrangement joins TRBV5-1 to TRBJ1-2, with D hard to call. Germline lookup yields CDR1 SGHRS and CDR2 YFSETQ. Trimming left V 0 bases short and J 5 bases short, with 5 bases between. The CDR3 consists of 12 residues. The CDR3 loop reads CASSLGLYGYTF. CDR3 DNA sequence: TGCGCCAGCAGCTTGGGACTTTATGGCTACACCTTC. The full variable domain, with the rest looked up from reference TRBV5-1 and TRBJ1-2, is KAGVTQTPRYLIKTRGQQVTLSCSPISGHRSVSWYQQTPGQGLQFLFEYFSETQRNKGNFPGRFSGRQFSNSRSEMNVSTLELGDSALYLCASSLGLYGYTFGSGTRLTVV.

The chain joins TRBV12-3 or TRBV12-4 to TRBJ1-1; D unresolved. Trimming removed 6 bases from V and 4 bases from J, with 18 bases in between. The CDR3 loop spans 15 amino acids. The CDR3: CASSRWRDFRTEAFF. CDR3 coding DNA: TGTGCCAGCAGCCGGTGGAGAGATTTCCGCACTGAAGCTTTCTTT.

The V call is TRBV18, the J call TRBJ1-5; D gene uncertain. Germline V gene lookup returns CDR1 KGHSH and CDR2 LQKENI. The ends were cut back, 0 bases at V and 0 bases at J, with 12 bases in the middle. The CDR3 contains 17 residues. CDR3 coding DNA: TGTGCCAGCTCACCACCAGGTCAAGGGAATAGCAATCAGCCCCAGCATTTT. This encodes CASSPPGQGNSNQPQHF.

A few counts support this clonotype. The chain combines TRBV20-1 with TRBJ2-6; 7 bases map to TRBD1. Germline trimming cut 6 bases from V and 0 bases from J; bases unmatched to any gene: 2. Germline CDR1 and CDR2: DFQATT and SNEGSKA (reference sequence). The CDR3 has 14 amino acids. The CDR3 bases are TGCAGTGCGAGGGACAGCTCTGGGGCCAACGTCCTGACTTTC. Translated: CSARDSSGANVLTF.

This clonotype was seen a handful of times. CDR3 DNA sequence: TGTGCCACCAGCAGAGCTAGTAGGATCGAAGAGACCCAGTACTTC. Encoded protein: CATSRASRIEETQYF. This chain uses TRBV15 with TRBJ2-5; D gene ambiguous. V lost 1 base to trimming and J lost 3 bases, with 12 bases between them. CDR3 length equals 15 residues. Germline V gene lookup returns CDR1 LNHNV and CDR2 YYDKDF (reference sequence).

This chain joins TRBV7-6 and TRBJ2-5, with D possibly called TRBD1 or TRBD2 (5 bases each). V was pared by 5 bases and J by 1 base, with 14 bases between. CDR3 length: 15 amino acids. CDR1 is SGHVS, CDR2 FNYEAQ, per germline. CDR3 amino acids: CASSDSGRAQETQYF. CDR3 sequence (DNA): TGTGCCAGCAGCGACAGCGGTAGAGCCCAAGAGACCCAGTACTTC.